This T cell receptor beta chain originates from a study of tumor-infiltrating lymphocytes in oesophageal squamous cell carcinoma. Each CDR3 protein gets one entry after TCRdb re-called the PCR reads with MiXCR. Among about 17,000 distinct CDR3 sequences listed, 45% to 50% were seen once. This clonotype has a count of ten or more. The V gene lost 3 bases and the J gene lost 1 base, with 6 bases spanning the gap. The CDR3 totals 13 residues. CDR1 is MNHEY, CDR2 SMNVEV, per germline (reference sequence). The chain uses TRBV27 and TRBJ1-1; D gene unclear. The material sequenced was normal esophageal tissue next to the tumor. The receptor was isolated from a female donor with esophageal squamous cell carcinoma. DNA for the CDR3: TGTGCCAGCAGTTTTGGCAAGAACACTGAAGCTTTCTTT. Amino acid sequence: CASSFGKNTEAFF.